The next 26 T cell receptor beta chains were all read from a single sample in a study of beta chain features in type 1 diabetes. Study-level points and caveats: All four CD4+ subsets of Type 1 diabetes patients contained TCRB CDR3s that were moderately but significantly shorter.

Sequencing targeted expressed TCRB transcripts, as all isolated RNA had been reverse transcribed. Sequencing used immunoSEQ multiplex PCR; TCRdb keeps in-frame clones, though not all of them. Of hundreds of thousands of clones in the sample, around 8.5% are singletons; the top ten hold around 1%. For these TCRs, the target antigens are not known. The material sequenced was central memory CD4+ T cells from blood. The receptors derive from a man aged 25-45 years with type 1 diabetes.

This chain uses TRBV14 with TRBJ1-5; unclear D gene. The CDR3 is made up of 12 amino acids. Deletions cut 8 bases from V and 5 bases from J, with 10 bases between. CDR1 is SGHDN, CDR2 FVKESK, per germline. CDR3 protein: CASRARDQPQHF. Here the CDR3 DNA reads TGTGCCAGCCGGGCGCGGGATCAGCCCCAGCATTTT.

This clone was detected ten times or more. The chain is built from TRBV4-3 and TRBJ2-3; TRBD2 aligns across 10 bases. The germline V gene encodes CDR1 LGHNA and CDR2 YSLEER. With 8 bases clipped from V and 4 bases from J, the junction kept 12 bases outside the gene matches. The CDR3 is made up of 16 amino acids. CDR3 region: CASGGSGGASPDTQYF. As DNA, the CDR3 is TGCGCCAGCGGCGGGAGCGGGGGGGCATCTCCAGATACGCAGTATTTT.

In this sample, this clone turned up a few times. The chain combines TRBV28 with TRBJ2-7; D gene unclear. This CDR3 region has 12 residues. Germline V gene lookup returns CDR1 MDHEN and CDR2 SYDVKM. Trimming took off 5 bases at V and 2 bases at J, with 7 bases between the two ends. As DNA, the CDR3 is TGTGCCAGCAGTCCTCCCACCTACGAGCAGTACTTC. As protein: CASSPPTYEQYF.

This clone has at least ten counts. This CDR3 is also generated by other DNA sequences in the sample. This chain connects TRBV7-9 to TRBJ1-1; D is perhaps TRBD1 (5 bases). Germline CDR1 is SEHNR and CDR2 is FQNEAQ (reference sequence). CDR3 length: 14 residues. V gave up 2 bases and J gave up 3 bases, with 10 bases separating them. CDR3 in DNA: TGTGCCAGCAGCTTACAGGGTATATACACTGAAGCTTTCTTT. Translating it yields CASSLQGIYTEAFF.

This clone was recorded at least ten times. The CDR3, as DNA: TGCGCCAGCAGCTTGGCGACCGGGGGGAACACCGGGGAGCTGTTTTTT. This encodes CASSLATGGNTGELFF. The chain combines TRBV5-1 with TRBJ2-2; tentative D call: TRBD2 (6 bases). CDR1 and CDR2 (germline): SGHRS, YFSETQ. Trimming removed 0 bases from V and 1 base from J, with 10 bases in between. The CDR3 contains 16 residues.

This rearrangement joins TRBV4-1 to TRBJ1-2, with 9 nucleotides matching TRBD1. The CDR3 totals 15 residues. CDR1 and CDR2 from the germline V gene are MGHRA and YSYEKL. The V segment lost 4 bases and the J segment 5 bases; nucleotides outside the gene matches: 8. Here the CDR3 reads CASSRETGGGYGYTF. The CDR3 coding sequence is TGCGCCAGCAGCCGGGAGACAGGGGGTGGGTATGGCTACACCTTC.

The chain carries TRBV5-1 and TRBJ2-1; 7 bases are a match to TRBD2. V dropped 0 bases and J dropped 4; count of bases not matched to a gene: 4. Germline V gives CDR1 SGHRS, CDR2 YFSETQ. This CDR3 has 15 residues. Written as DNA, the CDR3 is TGCGCCAGCAGCTTGGAACTAGCGCAATACAATGAGCAGTTCTTC. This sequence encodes CASSLELAQYNEQFF.

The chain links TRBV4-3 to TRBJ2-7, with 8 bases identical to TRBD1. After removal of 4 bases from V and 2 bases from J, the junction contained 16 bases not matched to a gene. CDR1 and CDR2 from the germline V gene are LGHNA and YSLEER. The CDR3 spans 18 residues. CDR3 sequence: CASSLNPPSTGVPYEQYF. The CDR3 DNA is TGCGCCAGCAGCCTCAATCCACCCTCGACAGGGGTTCCCTACGAGCAGTACTTC.

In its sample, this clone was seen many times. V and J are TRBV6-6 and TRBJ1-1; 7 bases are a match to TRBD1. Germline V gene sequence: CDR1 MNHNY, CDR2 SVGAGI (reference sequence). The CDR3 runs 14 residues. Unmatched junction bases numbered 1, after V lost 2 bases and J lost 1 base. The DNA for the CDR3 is TGTGCCAGCAGTTACGGGACAGAGAACACTGAAGCTTTCTTT. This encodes CASSYGTENTEAFF.

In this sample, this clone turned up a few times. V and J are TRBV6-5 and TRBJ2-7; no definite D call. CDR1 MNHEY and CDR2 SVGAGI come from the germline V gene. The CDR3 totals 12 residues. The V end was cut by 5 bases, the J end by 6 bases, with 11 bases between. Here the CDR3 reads CASSQNSFEQYF. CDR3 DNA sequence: TGTGCCAGCAGTCAAAATAGCTTCGAGCAGTACTTC.

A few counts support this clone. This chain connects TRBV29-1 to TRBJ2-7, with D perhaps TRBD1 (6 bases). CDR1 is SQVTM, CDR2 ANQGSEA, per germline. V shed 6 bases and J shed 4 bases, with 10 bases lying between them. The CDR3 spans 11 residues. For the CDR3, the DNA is TGCAGCGTCACCACAGGGTACGAGCAGTACTTC. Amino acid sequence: CSVTTGYEQYF.

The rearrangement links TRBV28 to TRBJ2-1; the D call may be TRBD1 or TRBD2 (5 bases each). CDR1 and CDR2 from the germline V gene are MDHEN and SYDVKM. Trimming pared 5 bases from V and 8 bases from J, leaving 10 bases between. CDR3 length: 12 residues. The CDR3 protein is CASSPGPDEQFF. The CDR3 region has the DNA TGTGCCAGCAGTCCGGGGCCGGATGAGCAGTTCTTC.

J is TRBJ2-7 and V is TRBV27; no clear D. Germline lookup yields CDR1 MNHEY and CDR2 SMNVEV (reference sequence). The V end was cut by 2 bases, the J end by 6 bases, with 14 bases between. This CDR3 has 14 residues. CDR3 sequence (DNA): TGTGCCAGCAGTTTAGGCAGGCCCCCAGCCGAGCAGTACTTC. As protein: CASSLGRPPAEQYF.

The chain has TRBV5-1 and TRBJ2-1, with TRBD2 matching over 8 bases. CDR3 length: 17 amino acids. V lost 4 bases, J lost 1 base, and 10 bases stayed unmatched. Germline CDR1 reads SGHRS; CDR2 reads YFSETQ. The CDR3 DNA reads TGCGCCAGCAGCCTGTCTACGGGGGGGAATTCCTACAATGAGCAGTTCTTC. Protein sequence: CASSLSTGGNSYNEQFF.

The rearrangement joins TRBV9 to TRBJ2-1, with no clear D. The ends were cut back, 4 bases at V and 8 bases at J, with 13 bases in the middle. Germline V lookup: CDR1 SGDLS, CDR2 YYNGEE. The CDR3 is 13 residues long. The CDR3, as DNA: TGTGCCAGCAGCCGGGTAACCGACGATGAGCAGTTCTTC. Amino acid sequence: CASSRVTDDEQFF.

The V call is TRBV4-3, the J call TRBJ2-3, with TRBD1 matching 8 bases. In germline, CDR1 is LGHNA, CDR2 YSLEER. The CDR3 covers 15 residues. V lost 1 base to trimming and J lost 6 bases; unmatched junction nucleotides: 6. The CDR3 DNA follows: TGCGCCAGCAGCCAAGCCCCCCAGGGGGCCGATACGCAGTATTTT. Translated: CASSQAPQGADTQYF.

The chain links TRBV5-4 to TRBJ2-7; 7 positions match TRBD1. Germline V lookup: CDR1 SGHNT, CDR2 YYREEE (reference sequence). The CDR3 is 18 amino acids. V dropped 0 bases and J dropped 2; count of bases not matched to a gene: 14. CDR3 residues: CASSLAATGAGGTYEQYF. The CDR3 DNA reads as TGTGCCAGCAGCTTGGCAGCCACAGGGGCAGGGGGTACCTACGAGCAGTACTTC. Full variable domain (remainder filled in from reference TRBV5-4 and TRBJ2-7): ETGVTQSPTHLIKTRGQQVTLRCSSQSGHNTVSWYQQALGQGPQFIFQYYREEENGRGNFPPRFSGLQFPNYSSELNVNALELDDSALYLCASSLAATGAGGTYEQYFGPGTRLTVT.

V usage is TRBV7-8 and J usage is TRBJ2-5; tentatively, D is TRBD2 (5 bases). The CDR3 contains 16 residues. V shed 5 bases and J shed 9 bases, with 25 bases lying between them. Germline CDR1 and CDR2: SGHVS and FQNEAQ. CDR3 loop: CASSPLDGSPSRAQYF. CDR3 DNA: TGTGCCAGCAGCCCGCTCGACGGATCCCCGTCGAGGGCCCAGTACTTC.

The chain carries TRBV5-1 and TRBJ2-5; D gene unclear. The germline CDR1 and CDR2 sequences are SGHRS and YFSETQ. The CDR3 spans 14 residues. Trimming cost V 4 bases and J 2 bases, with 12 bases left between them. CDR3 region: CASSPGGSQETQYF. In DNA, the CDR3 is TGCGCCAGCAGCCCAGGCGGCAGTCAAGAGACCCAGTACTTC.

DNA for the CDR3: TGTGCCTGGTACAGGGAAGGTGATGGCTACACCTTC. Translation gives CAWYREGDGYTF. This chain uses TRBV30 with TRBJ1-2; a weak D match, TRBD1 (6 bases). The CDR3 loop spans 12 amino acids. CDR1 is GTSNPN, CDR2 SVGIG, per germline (reference sequence). Trimming took 5 bases from V and 6 from J, leaving 13 bases between them.

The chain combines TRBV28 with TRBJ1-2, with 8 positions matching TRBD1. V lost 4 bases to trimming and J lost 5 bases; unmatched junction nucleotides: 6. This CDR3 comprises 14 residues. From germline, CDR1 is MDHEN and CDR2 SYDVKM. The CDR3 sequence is CASSSTGEEYGYTF. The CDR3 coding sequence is TGTGCCAGCAGTTCGACAGGGGAAGAATATGGCTACACCTTC.

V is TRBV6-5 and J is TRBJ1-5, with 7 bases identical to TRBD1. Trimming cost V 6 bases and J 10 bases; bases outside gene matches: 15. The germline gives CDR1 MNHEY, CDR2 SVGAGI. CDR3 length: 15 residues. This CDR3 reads CASSRTGHHSGPQHF. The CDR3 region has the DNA TGTGCCAGCAGCCGGACAGGCCATCACAGCGGCCCCCAGCATTTT.

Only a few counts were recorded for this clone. The CDR3 protein is CASSYFAGNTIYF. The CDR3 DNA follows: TGTGCCAGCAGTTACTTCGCCGGAAACACCATATATTTT. V and J are TRBV6-6 and TRBJ1-3, with no clear D. The CDR3 runs to 13 residues. CDR1 is MNHNY, CDR2 SVGAGI, per germline (reference sequence). The V and J ends lost 1 base and 4 bases respectively, with 5 bases between them.

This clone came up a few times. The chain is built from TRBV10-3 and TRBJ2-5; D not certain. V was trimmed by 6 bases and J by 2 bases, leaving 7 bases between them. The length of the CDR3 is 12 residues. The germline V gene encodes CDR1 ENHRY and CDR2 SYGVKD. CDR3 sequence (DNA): TGTGCCATCAGCGACGGACAAGAGACCCAGTACTTC. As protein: CAISDGQETQYF.

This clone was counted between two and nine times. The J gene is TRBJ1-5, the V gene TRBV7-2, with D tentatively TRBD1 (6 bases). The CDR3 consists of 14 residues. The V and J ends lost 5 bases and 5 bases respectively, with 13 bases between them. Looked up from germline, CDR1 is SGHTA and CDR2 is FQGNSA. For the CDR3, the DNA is TGTGCCAGCAGCCCGGGGGGCACGGATCAGCCCCAGCATTTT. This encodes CASSPGGTDQPQHF.

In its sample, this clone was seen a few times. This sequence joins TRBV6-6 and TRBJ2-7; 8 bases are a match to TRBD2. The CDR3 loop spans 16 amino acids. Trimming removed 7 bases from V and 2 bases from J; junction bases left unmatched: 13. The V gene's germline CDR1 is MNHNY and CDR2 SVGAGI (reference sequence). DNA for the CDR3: TGTGCCAGCACCGGGGGCGAAGCGGGGGTTACCTACGAGCAGTACTTC. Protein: CASTGGEAGVTYEQYF.